Reported below is one T cell receptor (beta chain). The record originates from a study of OX40 agonist ivuxolimab in advanced cancers. Assay used: immunoSEQ multiplex PCR; TCRdb lists only in-frame clones, some missing. The data contain approximately 69,000 clones, around four fifths of them seen just once; the ten biggest clones take up about 2.1%. Germline CDR1 and CDR2: SGHTA and FQGNSA. There are 13 residues in the CDR3. Trimming pared 1 base from V and 6 bases from J, leaving 10 bases between. The origin of this receptor is an adult with an advanced solid tumor such as melanoma, head and neck, liver or kidney cancer. Sequences were derived from CD4+ or CD8+ T cells sorted from blood, sampled in a trial of the OX40 agonist ivuxolimab. The V and J genes are TRBV7-2 and TRBJ2-7; D not resolved. CDR3 nucleotide sequence: TGTGCCAGCAGCTTAGATACTCTGGGCGAGCAGTACTTC. Protein sequence: CASSLDTLGEQYF.